This T cell receptor beta chain derives from a study of blood T cells in healthy people across ages. Study-level results: Higher diversity and more naive CD4+ cells were features of long-lived donors, compared to aged donors. Because donor CMV status was unknown, expanded clonotype changes were possibly confounded.

The sample providers were healthy Caucasian people from Russia, aged about 6 to 90. Each donor supplied 7.5 to 10 milliliters of peripheral blood. A second PCR of 7 to 11 cycles used a sample-barcoded 5' primer and a J-beta primer mix. TCRdb reprocessed the 5' RACE reads via MiXCR and lists one record per CDR3 protein. This table holds around 850,000 distinct CDR3 sequences, 35% to 40% found once. Turning to this clonotype: The target antigen is unknown.

Germline CDR1 reads LGHNT; CDR2 reads FRNRAP. V lost 6 bases to trimming and J lost 13 bases, with 16 bases between them. This CDR3 is built from 12 residues. The chain employs TRBV12-5 and TRBJ2-4; D is unresolved. The origin of this receptor is a man between 18 and 35 years old in good health. Sequenced: blood. CDR3 DNA sequence: TGTGCTAGTGGCCTCCCAGGCAATGAGCAGTACTTC. Protein sequence: CASGLPGNEQYF.